Following are 25 T cell receptor beta chains from one sample sequenced in a study of T cells in Graves' hyperthyroidism and ophthalmopathy. Authors of the study amplified TCR beta CDR3 regions from RNA transcripts. A first-round RT-PCR of the TCR CDR3 used the HTBI primer set. Each CDR3 protein is one row after TCRdb ran MiXCR on the multiplex PCR reads. The sample lists approximately 690,000 distinct CDR3 sequences; less than 25% were seen once. The sequencing input was blood. These receptor sequences come from a man aged 30 to 39 with Graves' ophthalmopathy.

In its sample, this clonotype was seen many times. This sequence joins TRBV20-1 and TRBJ2-1; 9 bases are shared with TRBD1. This CDR3 is built from 14 residues. Germline assignment: CDR1 DFQATT and CDR2 SNEGSKA (reference sequence). Germline trimming cut 3 bases from V and 0 bases from J; bases unmatched to any gene: 0. In nucleotides, the CDR3 is TGCAGTGCTAGGGGACAGGGCTCCTACAATGAGCAGTTCTTC. Amino acid sequence: CSARGQGSYNEQFF.

In this sample, this clonotype turned up a few times. This rearrangement joins TRBV4-1 to TRBJ2-5; TRBD2 might be the D (6 bases). Trimming took off 0 bases at V and 4 bases at J, with 15 bases between the two ends. The CDR3 is 16 amino acids. Germline lookup yields CDR1 MGHRA and CDR2 YSYEKL. CDR3 nucleotide sequence: TGCGCCAGCAGCCAAGATCGGGTGGGAGGCAGAGAGACCCAGTACTTC. As protein: CASSQDRVGGRETQYF.

V usage is TRBV6-1 and J usage is TRBJ2-5; 9 nucleotides align to TRBD2. The V gene end was trimmed by 5 bases and the J gene end by 4 bases; junction bases not matched to a gene: 8. Germline loops: CDR1 MNHNS, CDR2 SASEGT. The CDR3 contains 15 residues. CDR3 in DNA: TGTGCCAGCAGTTGGGCTAGCGGGGATGGAGAGACCCAGTACTTC. Translation: CASSWASGDGETQYF.

Concerning this clonotype: An end of the junction differs from the germline gene, which may be a read error. The chain joins TRBV6-2 or TRBV6-3 to TRBJ2-3, with TRBD2 matching 10 bases. This CDR3 region has 15 residues. Germline assignment: CDR1 MNHEY and CDR2 SVGEGT. This CDR3 reads CVSRKGLARQDTQYF. CDR3 bases: TGTGTCAGCAGAAAGGGACTAGCGCGACAAGATACGCAGTATTTT.

This clonotype was seen repeatedly, ten times or more. The chain uses TRBV28 and TRBJ1-1; the D is unclear. The germline V and J ends were trimmed by 1 base and 8 bases, with 11 bases remaining between them. Germline CDR1 and CDR2: MDHEN and SYDVKM. The length of the CDR3 is 13 residues. CDR3 protein: CASSLSTSSEAFF. The CDR3 DNA is TGTGCCAGCAGTTTATCGACATCGTCCGAAGCTTTCTTT.

There are many counts of this clonotype. This rearrangement joins TRBV12-3 or TRBV12-4 to TRBJ2-1; weak D call: TRBD1 (7 bases). Trimming pared 1 base from V and 2 bases from J, leaving 12 bases between. This CDR3 comprises 16 residues. CDR3 in DNA: TGTGCCAGCAGTTTAGGCGGAGGGGGCGCCTACAATGAGCAGTTCTTC. Translated, it gives CASSLGGGGAYNEQFF.

This clonotype turned up a few times. The V call is TRBV29-1, the J call TRBJ2-1; D unclear. In germline, CDR1 is SQVTM, CDR2 ANQGSEA. V lost 6 bases and J lost 6, with 15 bases in between. This CDR3 has 13 amino acids. CDR3 residues: CSVVFPAVNEQFF. The CDR3 DNA follows: TGCAGCGTCGTCTTCCCAGCTGTCAATGAGCAGTTCTTC.

The sample holds many counts of this clonotype. This chain joins TRBV30 and TRBJ2-7; 9 positions match TRBD1. Germline V CDR1 and CDR2: GTSNPN, SVGIG (reference sequence). V lost 3 bases to trimming and J lost 3 bases; unmatched junction nucleotides: 3. The CDR3 is 13 residues long. CDR3 region: CAWSGTGNYEQYF. The CDR3, as DNA: TGTGCCTGGAGCGGGACAGGGAACTACGAGCAGTACTTC.

This chain joins TRBV19 and TRBJ1-5, with TRBD1 identical over 11 bases. Germline V CDR1 and CDR2: LNHDA, SQIVND (reference sequence). Trimming removed 4 bases from V and 0 bases from J; junction bases left unmatched: 5. The CDR3 totals 17 residues. The CDR3 DNA reads as TGTGCCAGTAGTACCGGACAGGGGGCGGCTAGCAATCAGCCCCAGCATTTT. Amino acids: CASSTGQGAASNQPQHF.

This clonotype showed up many times. This chain joins TRBV6-1 and TRBJ2-1, with 9 bases fitting TRBD1. The CDR3 totals 14 residues. V shed 3 bases, J shed 12 bases, and the junction held 9 bases outside the gene matches. In germline, CDR1 is MNHNS, CDR2 SASEGT. In DNA form, the CDR3 reads TGTGCCAGCAGTGAGGGACAGGGTTTGAAGAGGCAGTTCTTC. It codes for CASSEGQGLKRQFF.

This clonotype was counted at least ten times. The V gene is TRBV28, the J gene TRBJ2-7; no firm D call. The ends were cut back, 2 bases at V and 1 base at J, with 6 bases in the middle. CDR1 is MDHEN, CDR2 SYDVKM, per germline. This CDR3 is 13 amino acids long. The CDR3 region is CASSLGWSYEQYF. CDR3 DNA: TGTGCCAGCAGTTTAGGTTGGTCCTACGAGCAGTACTTC. Complete variable domain (other parts from reference TRBV28 and TRBJ2-7): DVKVTQSSRYLVKRTGEKVFLECVQDMDHENMFWYRQDPGLGLRLIYFSYDVKMKEKGDIPEGYSVSREKKERFSLILESASTNQTSMYLCASSLGWSYEQYFGPGTRLTVT.

Details on this clonotype: A read error may produce the germline difference seen at one junction end. In nucleotides, the CDR3 is TGCGTCAGCACCACAAGTCCCTCTCGCGGCTACACCTTC. It codes for CVSTTSPSRGYTF. The chain recombines TRBV5-1 with TRBJ1-2; D ambiguous. The CDR3 has 13 amino acids. Looked up from germline, CDR1 is SGHRS and CDR2 is YFSETQ.

This rearrangement joins TRBV9 to TRBJ2-1; D is possibly TRBD2 (5 bases). The CDR3 spans 16 residues. In germline, CDR1 is SGDLS, CDR2 YYNGEE. The V end lost 0 bases, the J end lost 7 bases, and 17 bases lay between the germline ends. CDR3 sequence reads: CASSVEEWEKLNEQFF. CDR3 sequence (DNA): TGTGCCAGCAGCGTAGAGGAGTGGGAGAAGCTGAATGAGCAGTTCTTC. The full variable domain, its missing parts supplied by reference TRBV9 and TRBJ2-1, is DSGVTQTPKHLITATGQRVTLRCSPRSGDLSVYWYQQSLDQGLQFLIQYYNGEERAKGNILERFSAQQFPDLHSELNLSSLELGDSALYFCASSVEEWEKLNEQFFGPGTRLTVL.

The gene calls are TRBV14 and TRBJ2-3; 11 bases line up with TRBD2. V trimming: 4 bases; J trimming: 4 bases; junction bases outside the gene matches: 7. The CDR3 contains 16 residues. CDR1 is SGHDN and CDR2 is FVKESK in the germline V gene. CDR3 nucleotide sequence: TGTGCCAGCAGCCCATTAGCGGGAGGGCCCCCAGATACGCAGTATTTT. The encoded protein is CASSPLAGGPPDTQYF.

This clonotype was recorded at least ten times. J is TRBJ2-7 and V is TRBV28; tentative D call: TRBD2 (7 bases). The ends were cut back, 6 bases at V and 2 bases at J, with 20 bases in the middle. The CDR3 totals 16 residues. Germline V gene lookup returns CDR1 MDHEN and CDR2 SYDVKM. This CDR3 is CASRKGDYPKAYEQYF. CDR3 nucleotide sequence: TGTGCCAGCAGAAAGGGGGACTACCCGAAGGCCTACGAGCAGTACTTC.

This clonotype was counted only a few times. The chain uses TRBV7-9 and TRBJ1-2; D is possibly TRBD1 (5 bases). CDR3 length equals 13 residues. Trimming took off 8 bases at V and 2 bases at J, with 12 bases between the two ends. The V gene's germline CDR1 is SEHNR and CDR2 FQNEAQ (reference sequence). CDR3 DNA sequence: TGTGCCAGCGGCAGGGACGGGAACTATGGCTACACCTTC. This codes for CASGRDGNYGYTF.

This clonotype was counted only a few times. CDR3 bases: TGTGCCAGCAGTTCCATGGGCACCATATATTTT. It encodes CASSSMGTIYF. This sequence joins TRBV28 and TRBJ1-3; no reliable D call. Per the germline V gene, CDR1 is MDHEN and CDR2 is SYDVKM. The CDR3 is made up of 11 amino acids. With 4 bases removed from V and 9 bases from J, the gap between germline ends came to 7 bases.

The sample holds many counts of this clonotype. The chain employs TRBV11-2 and TRBJ2-1, with unresolved D. Germline V gene lookup returns CDR1 SGHAT and CDR2 FQNNGV. CDR3 length: 12 residues. Trimming took off 4 bases at V and 3 bases at J, with 4 bases between the two ends. DNA of the CDR3: TGTGCCAGCAGCTCCATCTACAATGAGCAGTTCTTC. It yields the protein CASSSIYNEQFF.

This clonotype showed up just a few times. The V and J genes are TRBV7-9 and TRBJ2-5; 13 nucleotides match TRBD2. CDR3 size: 15 residues. Unmatched junction bases numbered 5, after V lost 5 bases and J lost 5 bases. Per germline, CDR1 SEHNR and CDR2 FQNEAQ (reference sequence). CDR3 residues: CASSRRTSGSETQYF. The DNA of the CDR3 is TGTGCCAGCAGCCGCCGGACTAGCGGGAGCGAGACCCAGTACTTC.

This clonotype was detected only a few times. V gene TRBV12-3 or TRBV12-4 combines with J gene TRBJ2-1; D gene ambiguous. This CDR3 has 14 residues. The V end lost 7 bases, the J end lost 4 bases, and 14 bases lay between the germline ends. In DNA, the CDR3 is TGTGCCAGCACCATGACTGGCGGATACAATGAGCAGTTCTTC. It codes for CASTMTGGYNEQFF.

Details on this clonotype: A read error may explain this, as a much larger clone is one base away. This sequence joins TRBV12-3 or TRBV12-4 and TRBJ2-1, with D possibly matching TRBD2 (5 bases). CDR3 length: 16 amino acids. CDR3 in DNA: TGTGCCAGCAGTCCCCAAGGAGGACGCTCCTACAATGATCAGTTCTTC. Encoded protein: CASSPQGGRSYNDQFF.

This clonotype showed up just a few times. The gene calls are TRBV7-9 and TRBJ2-1; D assignment may be TRBD1 or TRBD2 (6 bases each). Trimming took off 3 bases at V and 10 bases at J, with 10 bases between the two ends. Germline CDR1 and CDR2: SEHNR and FQNEAQ (reference sequence). This CDR3 spans 12 amino acids. The CDR3 bases are TGTGCCAGCAGCTTTACAGGGAGGGAGCAGTTCTTC. Protein: CASSFTGREQFF.

This clonotype has a handful of counts. This chain links TRBV3-1 with TRBJ1-4; D is undetermined. The CDR3 runs 16 residues. CDR1 is LGHDT and CDR2 is YNNKEL in the germline V gene (reference sequence). V shed 1 base and J shed 7 bases, with 16 bases lying between them. CDR3 in amino acids: CASSQAGAGASEKLFF. The CDR3 DNA is TGTGCCAGCAGCCAAGCGGGAGCTGGCGCGAGTGAAAAACTGTTTTTT.

The CDR3 bases are TGTGCCAGCAAGAAACAGGGCGGACGGCCCCAGCATTTT. As protein: CASKKQGGRPQHF. The rearrangement links TRBV25-1 to TRBJ1-5; D may be TRBD1 (6 bases). The CDR3 has 13 residues. Germline assignment: CDR1 MGHDK and CDR2 SYGVNS. The V and J ends lost 7 bases and 9 bases respectively, with 16 bases between them.

The rearrangement joins TRBV20-1 to TRBJ2-1; D unresolved. The CDR3 runs 11 residues. CDR1 DFQATT and CDR2 SNEGSKA come from the germline V gene (reference sequence). Trimming took 6 bases from V and 2 from J, leaving 5 bases between them. The CDR3 nucleotides are TGCAGTGCCTCTGCCTACAATGAGCAGTTCTTC. Protein product: CSASAYNEQFF.